The next 3 T cell receptor beta chains were all read from a single sample in a study of T cells after yellow fever vaccination. TCRdb reanalysed the 5' RACE reads using MiXCR and keeps one entry per CDR3 protein. The sample yields about 360,000 distinct CDR3 sequences, approximately 5.7% seen once. Source: PBMCs, taken 5 days after the yellow fever booster vaccination. The receptors were sampled from a young man who received the YFV17D yellow fever vaccine.

The chain links TRBV7-9 to TRBJ1-5; a possible D gene is TRBD1 (5 bases). The germline V and J ends were trimmed by 4 bases and 7 bases, with 14 bases remaining between them. The CDR3 has 14 residues. The germline V gene encodes CDR1 SEHNR and CDR2 FQNEAQ (reference sequence). CDR3 region: CASSSSGWGQPQHF. CDR3 in DNA: TGTGCCAGCAGCTCCTCCGGGTGGGGGCAGCCCCAGCATTTT.

This clonotype occurred a few times. The V and J genes are TRBV29-1 and TRBJ2-5; the match to TRBD1 covers 8 bases. Germline loops: CDR1 SQVTM, CDR2 ANQGSEA. V shed 7 bases and J 5 bases; nucleotides not matched to a gene: 12. The CDR3 totals 14 residues. CDR3 sequence (DNA): TGCAGCGGTTCTTGGGACAGGCCTGGGGAGACCCAGTACTTC. This translates into CSGSWDRPGETQYF.

The V call is TRBV4-3, the J call TRBJ2-7; maybe TRBD1 (6 bases). This CDR3 has 15 amino acids. Looked up from germline, CDR1 is LGHNA and CDR2 is YSLEER. Trimming took 0 bases from V and 4 from J, leaving 13 bases between them. CDR3 amino acids: CASSQDLGQIYEQYF. Here the CDR3 DNA reads TGCGCCAGCAGCCAAGATCTGGGACAAATTTACGAGCAGTACTTC.